Listed here is a single TCR beta chain. There are 13 residues in the CDR3. Trimming removed 6 bases from V and 6 bases from J, with 12 bases in between. Germline values: CDR1 MNHEY, CDR2 SVGAGI. This sample is drawn from a study of cytomegalovirus exposure and HLA in healthy donors. Study details: A subsequent analysis stated that the 120 or so validation repertoires were run on the same platform as the 550 to 750 first-cohort repertoires.

TCRdb's copy holds only in-frame clones and misses some; the assay was immunoSEQ multiplex PCR. The table lists about 170,000 clones, approximately 87% of them singletons. Material for sequencing was PBMCs. The chain has TRBV6-5 and TRBJ2-1; D ambiguous. The receptor was isolated from a woman younger than 45 in good health and CMV-seronegative. The CDR3 DNA is TGTGCCAGCAGCCTAAGTCGCGGCAATGAGCAGTTCTTC. As protein: CASSLSRGNEQFF.